This T cell receptor beta chain stems from a study of T cells in localized non-small cell lung cancer. Whole-study findings and limits: Higher blood T cell density tracked longer overall survival. Sequencing, confined to only one tumor region, leaves heterogeneity possible. Median detection of top 100 tumor clones in adjacent lung was roughly 61 clones. The study found T cell clonality highest in uninvolved adjacent lung, above tumor.

Worth noting for this clone: The antigen remains undetermined.

The CDR3 runs 13 residues. Germline V gene data show CDR1 as SGHDN and CDR2 as FVKESK. The V end was cut by 4 bases, the J end by 4 bases, with 7 bases between. Assay: immunoSEQ multiplex PCR; the TCRdb copy retains only in-frame clones and omits some. The sample lists fewer than 13,000 clones, roughly half occurring once. The chain joins TRBV14 to TRBJ2-2; the D is unclear. This clonotype was obtained from a woman aged 40-69 years with stage II squamous cell lung carcinoma. The material was lymph node tissue, obtained before any cancer treatment. The DNA of the CDR3 is TGTGCCAGCAGCCCTCGGCTCACCGGGGAGCTGTTTTTT. Translating it yields CASSPRLTGELFF.